The T cell receptor (beta chain) described here comes from a study of shared clonotypes between healthy human individuals. Study-wide findings and caveats: Although depth was large, rarefaction showed that sequencing of the sorted subsets was incomplete. In this cohort, only blood was sampled, and tissue repertoires likely differ.

Regarding this clone: Antigen unknown.

An assay was performed, and its level was deep. Here immunoSEQ multiplex PCR was the method, and the copy in TCRdb shows in-frame clones only, minus some. The table includes about 2.1 million clones, around 93% detected once. Trimming took off 1 base at V and 6 bases at J, with 3 bases between the two ends. The CDR3 runs to 11 residues. From germline, CDR1 is LGHNA and CDR2 YSLEER. In the naive CD8 group, cells lacked CD45RO and were positively selected for CCR7, so terminally differentiated effector memory CD45RA+ cells were left out. The sequence came from a man aged 18 to 29 in good health. Some clones in this sample may be carry-over from other donors' samples. The sample comprised naive CD8+ T cells from PBMCs. The chain joins TRBV4-3 to TRBJ1-1; D not certain. CDR3 protein: CASSQGPEAFF. The CDR3 DNA sequence: TGCGCCAGCAGCCAAGGCCCTGAAGCTTTCTTT.